This is a list of T cell receptor beta chains from one sample in a study of response to subunit inactivated influenza vaccine. TCRdb fed the RT-PCR reads into MiXCR, producing one record per CDR3 protein. The data hold about 700,000 distinct CDR3 sequences, with 14% observed a single time. Sequencing used PBMCs from blood, obtained around two weeks before vaccination. The receptors come from a man between 50 and 59 years old who received an inactivated influenza vaccine. CDR3s include the opening cysteine and the closing phenylalanine or tryptophan. Each record gives: V gene, D gene, clone size, J gene, CDR3 protein, CDR3 DNA. The D gene is left open where the match is weak. Size is stated for part of the rows, as once, few or many counts, or as a class when the clone is expanded.

TRBV4-3	TRBD2	NA	TRBJ2-7	CASSQAWGLAAREQYF	TGCGCCAGCAGCCAAGCTTGGGGACTAGCGGCCAGAGAGCAGTACTTC
TRBV5-1	TRBD1	many	TRBJ1-5	CASSLAGTGGLQPQHF	TGCGCCAGCAGCTTGGCCGGGACAGGGGGCCTCCAGCCCCAGCATTTT
TRBV2	TRBD2	NA	TRBJ2-3	CASLAGGPGTQYF	TGTGCCAGCTTAGCGGGGGGGCCAGGTACGCAGTATTTT
TRBV4-1	NA	many	TRBJ2-1	CASSQEGSLYNEQFF	TGCGCCAGCAGCCAAGAAGGTAGCCTCTACAATGAGCAGTTCTTC
TRBV27	NA	NA	TRBJ2-2	CASSAQTGSNTGELFF	TGTGCCAGCAGTGCCCAAACAGGGTCGAACACCGGGGAGCTGTTTTTT
TRBV7-2	NA	few	TRBJ1-2	CASSPAGPWGYTF	TGTGCCAGCAGCCCCGCGGGCCCCTGGGGCTACACCTTC
TRBV5-1	NA	few	TRBJ2-1	CASSGGVAPTHNEQFF	TGCGCCAGCAGCGGAGGGGTAGCCCCCACCCACAATGAGCAGTTCTTC
TRBV12-3/TRBV12-4	TRBD1	many	TRBJ2-7	CASSLTGGYEQYF	TGTGCCAGCAGTTTAACAGGGGGCTACGAGCAGTACTTC
TRBV29-1	TRBD2	few	TRBJ2-7	CSVETGRAREQYF	TGCAGCGTTGAAACCGGGAGGGCCCGGGAGCAGTACTTC
TRBV5-1	TRBD1	NA	TRBJ2-7	CASSSLNLGQGGYEQYF	TGCGCCAGCAGCAGTCTTAACTTGGGACAGGGGGGCTACGAGCAGTACTTC